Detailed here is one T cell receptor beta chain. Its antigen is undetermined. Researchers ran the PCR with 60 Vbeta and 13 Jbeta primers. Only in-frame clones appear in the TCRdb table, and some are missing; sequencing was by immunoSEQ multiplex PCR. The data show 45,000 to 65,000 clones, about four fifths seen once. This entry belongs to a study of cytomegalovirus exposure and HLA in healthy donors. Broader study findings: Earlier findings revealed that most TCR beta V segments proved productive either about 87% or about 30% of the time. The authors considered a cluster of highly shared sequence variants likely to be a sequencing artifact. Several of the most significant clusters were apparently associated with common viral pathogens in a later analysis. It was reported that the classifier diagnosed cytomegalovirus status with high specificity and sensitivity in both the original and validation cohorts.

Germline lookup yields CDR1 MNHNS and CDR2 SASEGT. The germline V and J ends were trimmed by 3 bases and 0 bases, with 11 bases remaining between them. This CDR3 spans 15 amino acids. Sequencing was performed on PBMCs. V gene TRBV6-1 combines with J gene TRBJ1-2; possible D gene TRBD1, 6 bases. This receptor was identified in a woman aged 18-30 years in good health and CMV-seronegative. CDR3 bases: TGTGCCAGCAGTGATCGGACAGAGACTAACTATGGCTACACCTTC. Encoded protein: CASSDRTETNYGYTF.